A selection of T cell receptor beta chains follows, all from one sample in a study of shared clonotypes between healthy human individuals. Clones were read by immunoSEQ multiplex PCR, and TCRdb kept only the in-frame ones, dropping some. The data show 740,000 or so clones, around 73% seen once. Sequenced: memory CD4+ T cells sorted from blood. The receptors were gathered from a woman aged 30 to 39 in good health. Each CDR3 is given with its conserved first and last residue. D genes are given only for firm matches. Rows give clone size only sometimes, using once, few, many, or a class for an expanded clone.

abundance	v_gene	j_gene	d_gene	CDR3aa	CDR3nt
.	TRBV5-1	TRBJ2-7	TRBD2	CASNPGLAAYEQYF	TGCGCCAGCAACCCGGGACTAGCAGCATACGAGCAGTACTTC
.	TRBV6-1	TRBJ1-1	.	CASSELRGAAEAFF	TGTGCCAGCAGTGAATTGCGGGGGGCAGCTGAAGCTTTCTTT
.	TRBV11-2	TRBJ1-2	.	CASSSGANYGYTF	TGTGCCAGCAGCTCCGGGGCGAACTATGGCTACACCTTC
.	TRBV20-1	TRBJ1-1	.	CSDRQSEAFF	TGCAGCGATCGACAGTCTGAAGCTTTCTTT
.	TRBV21-1	TRBJ2-2	.	CAGEGQGNTGELFF	TGTGCCGGGGAAGGACAGGGGAACACCGGGGAGCTGTTTTTT
few	TRBV5-1	TRBJ1-5	.	CASSLLLGDQPQHF	TGCGCCAGCAGCCTCCTCCTAGGGGATCAGCCCCAGCATTTT
.	TRBV5-1	TRBJ2-5	.	CASSLGRGTTQETQYF	TGCGCCAGCAGCTTGGGCAGGGGAACCACCCAAGAGACCCAGTACTTC
once	TRBV5-1	TRBJ2-4	.	CASSLFWDLEAKNIQYF	TGCGCCAGCAGCTTGTTCTGGGACCTCGAGGCCAAAAACATTCAGTACTTC
.	TRBV5-5	TRBJ2-7	TRBD1	CASSLALGGASYEQYF	TGTGCCAGCAGCTTGGCCTTAGGGGGCGCTTCCTACGAGCAGTACTTC
many	TRBV5-4	TRBJ1-1	.	CASSLDRNTEAFF	TGTGCCAGCAGCTTGGATCGGAACACTGAAGCTTTCTTT
.	TRBV2	TRBJ1-2	.	CASRDHLWDLYYGYTF	TGTGCCAGCAGAGATCACCTGTGGGACTTATACTATGGCTACACCTTC
.	TRBV9	TRBJ1-1	.	CASSVPDRLNTEAFF	TGTGCCAGCAGCGTTCCTGACAGATTGAACACTGAAGCTTTCTTT
.	TRBV29-1	TRBJ2-3	TRBD2	CSVGDPSGMMQYF	TGCAGCGTTGGAGACCCTAGCGGGATGATGCAGTATTTT
.	TRBV2	TRBJ2-3	TRBD1	CASSGTGGFDTQYF	TGTGCCAGCAGCGGGACAGGGGGCTTTGATACGCAGTATTTT
.	TRBV2	TRBJ2-1	.	CASSFTGDEQFF	TGTGCCAGCAGCTTTACTGGCGATGAGCAGTTCTTC
.	TRBV5-1	TRBJ2-1	.	CASRTAQGVPYNEQFF	TGCGCCAGCAGAACCGCCCAAGGGGTCCCCTACAATGAGCAGTTCTTC
.	TRBV5-4	TRBJ2-2	.	CASTHRASNTGELFF	TGTGCCAGCACCCACCGGGCCTCGAACACCGGGGAGCTGTTTTTT
once	TRBV28	TRBJ1-2	.	CASISHPGTTNYGGYTF	TGTGCCAGCATCAGTCACCCAGGGACAACTAACTATGGCGGCTACACCTTC
few	TRBV7-2	TRBJ1-2	.	CASSLVQNYGYTF	TGTGCCAGCAGCTTAGTGCAAAACTATGGCTACACCTTC
.	TRBV5-1	TRBJ2-1	TRBD1	CASSTGDRDNNEQFF	TGCGCCAGCAGCACGGGGGACAGGGACAACAATGAGCAGTTCTTC
.	TRBV19	TRBJ2-7	TRBD2	CATGAGDTSYEQYF	TGTGCCACCGGGGCGGGAGACACCTCCTACGAGCAGTACTTC
once	TRBV6-6	TRBJ2-2	TRBD1	CASSITGGNTGELFF	TGTGCCAGCAGTATAACAGGGGGGAACACCGGGGAGCTGTTTTTT
.	TRBV9	TRBJ2-1	.	CASSVGPGPYNEQFF	TGTGCCAGCAGCGTAGGTCCAGGGCCATACAATGAGCAGTTCTTC
.	TRBV19	TRBJ1-4	.	CASSIDGESEKLFF	TGTGCCAGTAGTATAGACGGGGAGAGTGAAAAACTGTTTTTT
once	TRBV2	TRBJ2-7	TRBD2	CASSARLAGDEQYF	TGTGCCAGCAGTGCCAGACTAGCGGGGGACGAGCAGTACTTC
.	TRBV18	TRBJ2-7	.	CASSPGAASSYEQYF	TGTGCCAGCTCACCAGGGGCAGCTAGCTCCTACGAGCAGTACTTC
few	TRBV5-1	TRBJ2-1	.	CASSFQGSRRNADNEQFF	TGCGCCAGCAGCTTCCAGGGCTCTAGGCGTAATGCGGACAATGAGCAGTTCTTC
.	TRBV4-1	TRBJ1-3	.	CASSQDLGAGNTIYF	TGCGCCAGCAGCCAAGACCTCGGAGCGGGAAACACCATATATTTT
few	TRBV18	TRBJ2-1	TRBD2	CASSPIKLAGGPNEQFF	TGTGCCAGCTCACCAATAAAACTAGCGGGAGGGCCTAATGAGCAGTTCTTC
.	TRBV27	TRBJ2-7	TRBD1	CASRLGWTGVGEQYF	TGTGCCAGCAGGCTGGGCTGGACAGGGGTAGGTGAGCAGTACTTC
.	TRBV5-4	TRBJ2-5	.	CASSLESGETQYF	TGTGCCAGCAGCTTGGAGTCGGGGGAGACCCAGTACTTC
.	TRBV6-1	TRBJ1-1	.	CASTVHGNTEAFF	TGTGCCAGCACGGTGCACGGGAACACTGAAGCTTTCTTT
.	TRBV4-1	TRBJ1-4	TRBD1	CASSHPGGRNEKLFF	TGCGCCAGCAGTCACCCAGGGGGCAGGAATGAAAAACTGTTTTTT
.	TRBV19	TRBJ1-1	.	CASALFGGVTEAFF	TGTGCCAGCGCGTTGTTTGGGGGAGTCACTGAAGCTTTCTTT
.	TRBV19	TRBJ2-1	TRBD1	CASKRPGQGRYNEQFF	TGTGCCAGTAAGAGACCGGGACAGGGGCGCTACAATGAGCAGTTCTTC
.	TRBV7-9	TRBJ2-1	TRBD2	CASSQIAGTRALGEQFF	TGTGCCAGCAGCCAAATAGCCGGGACTAGGGCGTTGGGTGAGCAGTTCTTC
.	TRBV27	TRBJ1-2	.	CASSPLGGMGYTF	TGTGCCAGCAGTCCCCTAGGGGGGATGGGCTACACCTTC
.	TRBV7-9	TRBJ2-3	.	CASSLRGKNQADTQYF	TGTGCCAGCAGCTTACGGGGAAAAAATCAGGCAGATACGCAGTATTTT
.	TRBV5-1	TRBJ2-1	.	CASGESGAYNEQFF	TGCGCCAGCGGCGAGAGCGGAGCCTACAATGAGCAGTTCTTC
.	TRBV7-9	TRBJ2-1	.	CASSWGSSYNEQFF	TGTGCCAGCAGCTGGGGTAGCTCCTACAATGAGCAGTTCTTC
.	TRBV15	TRBJ1-4	.	CATSGAGRGVEKLFF	TGTGCCACCAGCGGAGCAGGGAGGGGAGTGGAAAAACTGTTTTTT
many	TRBV28	TRBJ2-3	TRBD1	CASSLRTGRGTDTQYF	TGTGCCAGCAGTTTACGGACAGGGAGAGGGACAGATACGCAGTATTTT
.	TRBV28	TRBJ2-7	.	CASSLHPDRTYEQYF	TGTGCCAGCAGTTTGCACCCCGACCGGACCTACGAGCAGTACTTC
.	TRBV14	TRBJ2-7	.	CASSQGSGSGFYEQYF	TGTGCCAGCAGCCAAGGATCAGGGTCGGGGTTCTACGAGCAGTACTTC
.	TRBV18	TRBJ1-2	.	CASSPPSTGTQMGYTF	TGTGCCAGCTCACCACCAAGTACCGGGACCCAGATGGGCTACACCTTC
.	TRBV6-1	TRBJ1-5	.	CASSEAATRDIGKPQHF	TGTGCCAGCAGTGAAGCAGCAACCCGAGACATCGGGAAGCCCCAGCATTTT
.	TRBV4-1	TRBJ2-1	.	CASSQERASAIFEQFF	TGCGCCAGCAGCCAAGAACGGGCTAGCGCCATTTTTGAGCAGTTCTTC
.	TRBV11-1	TRBJ2-5	.	CASSLTRTGQETQYF	TGTGCCAGCAGCCTCACTCGGACGGGTCAAGAGACCCAGTACTTC
.	TRBV5-1	TRBJ1-3	.	CASSTGSSGNTIYF	TGCGCCAGCAGCACAGGTTCCTCTGGAAACACCATATATTTT
.	TRBV5-1	TRBJ1-1	.	CASSLGGGLNTEAFF	TGCGCCAGCAGCTTGGGTGGGGGGCTAAACACTGAAGCTTTCTTT
once	TRBV5-1	TRBJ1-5	TRBD1	CASSDGQGNQPQHF	TGCGCCAGCAGCGACGGACAGGGAAATCAGCCCCAGCATTTT